The 30 T cell receptor beta chains below were found in one sample sequenced in a study of beta chain features in type 1 diabetes. The isolated RNA, all of it, was reverse transcribed, so expressed TCRB transcripts were what got sequenced. Sequencing was performed with immunoSEQ multiplex PCR; in TCRdb, only in-frame clones are kept and a portion is missing. The sample consists of fewer than 400,000 clones, around 9.3% of them appearing once. Study-wide points: Among all four CD4+ subsets, Type 1 diabetes patients had TCRB CDR3s that were moderately but significantly shorter.

No cognate antigen is known for these TCRs. Sequences were obtained from central memory CD4+ T cells from blood. All receptors derive from a man aged 25 to 40 with type 1 diabetes.

This clone was found a few times. This rearrangement joins TRBV9 to TRBJ2-3; tentative D call: TRBD2 (6 bases). CDR3 size: 13 residues. Germline V lookup: CDR1 SGDLS, CDR2 YYNGEE. V dropped 4 bases and J dropped 4 bases, with 10 bases sitting between them. CDR3 in amino acids: CASSRDSPDTQYF. The DNA for the CDR3 is TGTGCCAGCAGCCGGGACTCCCCAGATACGCAGTATTTT.

This clone came up a few times. This rearrangement joins TRBV11-3 to TRBJ2-1, with TRBD2 identical over 8 bases. This CDR3 has 15 residues. The germline V gene has CDR1 SGHNT and CDR2 YENEEA. V lost 5 bases to trimming and J lost 0 bases; unmatched junction nucleotides: 3. The CDR3 region is CASSNGGVSYNEQFF. CDR3 bases: TGTGCCAGCAGCAACGGGGGGGTCTCCTACAATGAGCAGTTCTTC. The variable domain in full, completed from reference TRBV11-3 and TRBJ2-1, reads EAGVVQSPRYKIIEKKQPVAFWCNPISGHNTLYWYLQNLGQGPELLIRYENEEAVDDSQLPKDRFSAERLKGVDSTLKIQPAELGDSAVYLCASSNGGVSYNEQFFGPGTRLTVL.

This sequence joins TRBV11-2 and TRBJ2-5; no clear D gene. Per the germline V gene, CDR1 is SGHAT and CDR2 is FQNNGV. V dropped 0 bases and J dropped 2 bases, with 22 bases sitting between them. The CDR3 extends over 19 amino acids. The CDR3 sequence: CASSLESRAMGRSQETQYF. DNA for the CDR3: TGTGCCAGCAGCTTAGAGAGCCGGGCGATGGGCAGGAGTCAAGAGACCCAGTACTTC.

The CDR3 DNA sequence: TGTGCCACCAGCAGAGATCGGAGGAGGAGCTCCTACAATGAGCAGTTCTTC. It translates to CATSRDRRRSSYNEQFF. V usage is TRBV15 and J usage is TRBJ2-1; D is possibly TRBD2 (5 bases). The length of the CDR3 is 17 residues. CDR1 is LNHNV and CDR2 is YYDKDF in the germline V gene (reference sequence). Trimming cost V 0 bases and J 0 bases, with 12 bases left between them.

The V and J genes are TRBV11-3 and TRBJ2-5, with TRBD1 matching over 10 bases. Per the germline V gene, CDR1 is SGHNT and CDR2 is YENEEA. V gave up 5 bases and J gave up 5 bases; unmatched junction bases: 8. The CDR3 has 15 amino acids. The CDR3 nucleotides are TGTGCCAGCAGCCCAAGACAGGGGGCGCAGGAGACCCAGTACTTC. It yields the protein CASSPRQGAQETQYF.

There are a few counts of this clone. This chain joins TRBV7-9 and TRBJ2-5; possible D gene TRBD1, 5 bases. The CDR3 spans 17 residues. V was clipped by 5 bases and J by 2 bases, with 21 bases between them. CDR1 and CDR2 from the germline V gene are SEHNR and FQNEAQ (reference sequence). CDR3 protein: CASSPLDGRVGQETQYF. CDR3 nucleotides: TGTGCCAGCAGCCCCCTCGATGGCAGGGTCGGGCAAGAGACCCAGTACTTC.

The sample holds a few counts of this clone. This chain links TRBV18 with TRBJ1-2, with TRBD1 matching over 7 bases. The CDR3 runs to 14 residues. The V segment lost 4 bases and the J segment 6 bases; nucleotides outside the gene matches: 8. From germline, CDR1 is KGHSH and CDR2 LQKENI. Here the CDR3 reads CASSLYRDRDGYTF. In DNA, the CDR3 is TGTGCCAGCTCACTATACCGGGACAGAGATGGCTACACCTTC.

This clone has just a few counts. The chain links TRBV6-1 to TRBJ1-4; 8 bases agree with TRBD1. Trimming removed 4 bases from V and 4 bases from J; junction bases left unmatched: 5. This CDR3 has 15 residues. From germline, CDR1 is MNHNS and CDR2 SASEGT. The CDR3 nucleotides read TGTGCCAGCAGTGGAGGACAGGGTCGTAATGAAAAACTGTTTTTT. Translated, it gives CASSGGQGRNEKLFF.

The rearrangement uses TRBV6-5 and TRBJ1-1; the D gene is possibly TRBD1 (6 bases). Trimming stripped 5 bases from V and 2 bases from J, with 15 bases between. In germline, CDR1 is MNHEY, CDR2 SVGAGI. The CDR3 length is 15 residues. The CDR3 DNA follows: TGTGCCAGCAGTCCAACCTCGGGGGCCAACACTGAAGCTTTCTTT. It codes for CASSPTSGANTEAFF.

The genes are TRBV5-1 and TRBJ2-3; D possibly uses TRBD1 or TRBD2 (5 bases each). The CDR3 consists of 13 residues. Germline V CDR1 and CDR2: SGHRS, YFSETQ. The V and J ends lost 6 bases and 8 bases respectively, with 16 bases between them. CDR3: CASTGASQLTQYF. Written as DNA, the CDR3 is TGCGCCAGCACCGGGGCTAGCCAACTTACGCAGTATTTT.

This clone was observed a handful of times. V and J are TRBV5-4 and TRBJ1-2; D is perhaps TRBD1 (5 bases). Germline CDR1 is SGHNT and CDR2 is YYREEE (reference sequence). The CDR3 runs 12 residues. Trimming shortened V by 4 bases and J by 4 bases, and 8 bases separated the two germline ends. CDR3 protein: CASSLGPYGYTF. CDR3 nucleotides: TGTGCCAGCAGCCTGGGGCCCTATGGCTACACCTTC.

The chain couples TRBV7-2 to TRBJ1-1; D is uncertain. CDR1 SGHTA and CDR2 FQGNSA come from the germline V gene. This CDR3 spans 13 amino acids. V was shortened by 7 bases and J by 1 base, with 10 bases between the two germline ends. In nucleotides, the CDR3 is TGTGCCAGCATCCAGTCCAGGAACACTGAAGCTTTCTTT. Translating gives CASIQSRNTEAFF.

The CDR3 DNA sequence: TGTGCCATTGCGAGCCAGGGAGGCTCTGGCTACACCTTC. Residues: CAIASQGGSGYTF. The genes are TRBV10-3 and TRBJ1-2; D may be TRBD1 (5 bases). This CDR3 contains 13 residues. Germline assignment: CDR1 ENHRY and CDR2 SYGVKD. Trimming stripped 9 bases from V and 7 bases from J, with 18 bases between.

This clone was observed a single time. The genes are TRBV6-5 and TRBJ1-5, with D maybe TRBD1 (5 bases). Germline lookup yields CDR1 MNHEY and CDR2 SVGAGI. The CDR3 is made up of 15 amino acids. V was cut by 6 bases and J by 0 bases, with 12 bases left in between. The CDR3, as DNA: TGTGCCAGCAGATCGACAGTTTATAGCAATCAGCCCCAGCATTTT. Amino acid sequence: CASRSTVYSNQPQHF.

This chain links TRBV28 with TRBJ1-1, with D maybe TRBD1 (6 bases). The germline V gene encodes CDR1 MDHEN and CDR2 SYDVKM. The CDR3 spans 12 residues. Trimming left V 3 bases short and J 8 bases short, with 10 bases between. This chain's CDR3 is CASSLRQGEAFF. In DNA, the CDR3 is TGTGCCAGCAGTTTGCGGCAGGGGGAAGCTTTCTTT.

This chain uses TRBV2 with TRBJ2-3, with TRBD2 matching over 12 bases. CDR3 length: 15 amino acids. The germline V gene has CDR1 SNHLY and CDR2 FYNNEI. The V and J ends lost 6 bases and 3 bases, in that order; junction bases with no gene match: 4. CDR3 amino acids: CASSLTSGGTDTQYF. CDR3 bases: TGTGCCAGCAGCCTAACTAGCGGGGGGACAGATACGCAGTATTTT.

The V gene is TRBV5-4, the J gene TRBJ1-2; 8 nucleotides agree with TRBD1. Germline V gene sequence: CDR1 SGHNT, CDR2 YYREEE (reference sequence). J lost 8 bases, V lost 3 bases, and 3 bases had no gene match. The CDR3 consists of 12 residues. CDR3 in amino acids: CASSSTGEGYTF. The CDR3, as DNA: TGTGCCAGCAGCTCGACAGGGGAAGGCTACACCTTC. The full variable domain, with the rest looked up from reference TRBV5-4 and TRBJ1-2, is ETGVTQSPTHLIKTRGQQVTLRCSSQSGHNTVSWYQQALGQGPQFIFQYYREEENGRGNFPPRFSGLQFPNYSSELNVNALELDDSALYLCASSSTGEGYTFGSGTRLTVV.

This clone has only a few counts. The rearrangement uses TRBV6-6 and TRBJ2-3; D may be TRBD1 (6 bases). The V gene's germline CDR1 is MNHNY and CDR2 SVGAGI (reference sequence). V shed 0 bases and J shed 6 bases, with 10 bases lying between them. This CDR3 has 14 residues. The CDR3 region has the DNA TGTGCCAGCAGTTACTCCAACCAGGGGGATACGCAGTATTTT. This sequence encodes CASSYSNQGDTQYF.

This clone was found a few times. V is TRBV19 and J is TRBJ1-1; D gene uncertain. V was cut by 7 bases and J by 1 base, with 16 bases left in between. Germline lookup yields CDR1 LNHDA and CDR2 SQIVND (reference sequence). The CDR3 runs 15 residues. The CDR3 DNA reads TGTGCCAGTACCCCGGGTCGGAATGGGAACACTGAAGCTTTCTTT. This gives the protein CASTPGRNGNTEAFF.

There are a few counts of this clone. J is TRBJ2-1 and V is TRBV7-9; D ambiguous. Germline loops: CDR1 SEHNR, CDR2 FQNEAQ (reference sequence). V was pared by 5 bases and J by 4 bases, with 6 bases between. This CDR3 is built from 12 residues. CDR3 region: CASSPMYNEQFF. CDR3 DNA: TGTGCCAGCAGCCCGATGTACAATGAGCAGTTCTTC. The full variable domain, rest sourced from reference TRBV7-9 and TRBJ2-1, is DTGVSQNPRHKITKRGQNVTFRCDPISEHNRLYWYRQTLGQGPEFLTYFQNEAQLEKSRLLSDRFSAERPKGSFSTLEIQRTEQGDSAMYLCASSPMYNEQFFGPGTRLTVL.

This clone was seen a few times. The rearrangement uses TRBV6-6 and TRBJ1-5; possibly TRBD1 for D (6 bases). The ends were cut back, 7 bases at V and 3 bases at J, with 19 bases in the middle. This CDR3 has 16 amino acids. Germline CDR1 is MNHNY and CDR2 is SVGAGI (reference sequence). DNA for the CDR3: TGTGCCAGCAACAGACAGGACCCTCTAAACAATCAGCCCCAGCATTTT. Translated, it gives CASNRQDPLNNQPQHF.

This clone showed up just a few times. The chain is built from TRBV7-8 and TRBJ2-5, with 8 bases lining up with TRBD1. The CDR3 contains 16 residues. V lost 1 base to trimming and J lost 4 bases; unmatched junction nucleotides: 8. The germline V gene has CDR1 SGHVS and CDR2 FQNEAQ. The CDR3 protein is CASSLEGGRGRETQYF. The CDR3 DNA reads TGTGCCAGCAGCTTAGAAGGTGGCAGGGGGCGAGAGACCCAGTACTTC.

This sequence joins TRBV5-1 and TRBJ1-1, with D tentatively TRBD1 (6 bases). CDR1 and CDR2 (germline): SGHRS, YFSETQ. The V and J ends lost 0 bases and 9 bases respectively, with 15 bases between them. This CDR3 spans 14 amino acids. DNA for the CDR3: TGCGCCAGCAGCTTGGCCGGTGGGGGCAGGAAAGCTTTCTTT. Amino acid sequence: CASSLAGGGRKAFF.

This clone was counted a few times. Other DNA sequences within the sample encode an identical CDR3. The V gene is TRBV6-5, the J gene TRBJ1-1; 9 positions match TRBD1. The CDR3 loop spans 14 amino acids. Trimming took 2 bases from V and 3 from J; bases not matched to a gene: 1. Germline CDR1 is MNHEY and CDR2 is SVGAGI. CDR3 residues: CASSYGQGYTEAFF. The CDR3 nucleotides are TGTGCCAGCAGTTACGGACAGGGGTACACTGAAGCTTTCTTT.

This clone was seen many times. This chain joins TRBV28 and TRBJ2-4; the match to TRBD2 covers 8 bases. The CDR3 is 15 residues long. The V and J ends lost 3 bases and 2 bases, in that order; junction bases with no gene match: 3. Per the germline V gene, CDR1 is MDHEN and CDR2 is SYDVKM. The CDR3 region is CASSFPGGTKNIQYF. CDR3 DNA sequence: TGTGCCAGCAGTTTTCCGGGAGGGACCAAAAACATTCAGTACTTC.

This chain joins TRBV28 and TRBJ1-3; 8 positions agree with TRBD1. The germline gives CDR1 MDHEN, CDR2 SYDVKM. The length of the CDR3 is 15 residues. The V and J ends lost 4 bases and 1 base, in that order; junction bases with no gene match: 3. This CDR3 is CASSWDRLSGNTIYF. CDR3 DNA: TGTGCCAGCAGTTGGGACAGGTTGTCTGGAAACACCATATATTTT.

This clone was detected ten times or more. At the DNA level, this CDR3 is encoded by other sequences in the same sample as well. The chain recombines TRBV5-4 with TRBJ2-5; the match to TRBD1 covers 8 bases. There are 14 residues in the CDR3. With V trimmed by 3 bases and J by 1 base, 2 bases remained unmatched. Per the germline V gene, CDR1 is SGHNT and CDR2 is YYREEE (reference sequence). The CDR3 nucleotides read TGTGCCAGCAGCTCCGGACAGGGCCAAGAGACCCAGTACTTC. Protein product: CASSSGQGQETQYF.

This clone appeared a few times. The gene calls are TRBV29-1 and TRBJ1-1, with 8 bases identical to TRBD1. Losses at the gene ends were 7 bases for V and 0 bases for J; bases not matched to a gene: 4. The CDR3 runs 13 residues. CDR1 and CDR2 (germline): SQVTM, ANQGSEA. The CDR3 DNA is TGCAGCGCAAGACAGGGGATGAACACTGAAGCTTTCTTT. Translation gives CSARQGMNTEAFF. Drawing the rest from reference TRBV29-1 and TRBJ1-1, the complete variable domain is SAVISQKPSRDICQRGTSLTIQCQVDSQVTMMFWYRQQPGQSLTLIATANQGSEATYESGFVIDKFPISRPNLTFSTLTVSNMSPEDSSIYLCSARQGMNTEAFFGQGTRLTVV.

The rearrangement joins TRBV29-1 to TRBJ1-2; no clear D gene. The CDR3 contains 11 residues. CDR1 is SQVTM and CDR2 is ANQGSEA in the germline V gene. Trimming took 0 bases from V and 14 from J, leaving 13 bases between them. The CDR3 here is CSVEDPRPRTF. CDR3 in DNA: TGCAGCGTTGAAGATCCCCGGCCGAGAACCTTC.

V and J are TRBV4-1 and TRBJ1-4; D not certain. V dropped 1 base and J dropped 2 bases, with 8 bases sitting between them. Germline assignment: CDR1 MGHRA and CDR2 YSYEKL. This CDR3 region has 15 residues. The CDR3 DNA sequence: TGCGCCAGCAGCCAAGGAGGAGGCACTAATGAAAAACTGTTTTTT. Translation gives CASSQGGGTNEKLFF.